The TCR beta chain described here comes from a study of cytomegalovirus exposure and HLA in healthy donors. It was with 60 Vbeta and 13 Jbeta primers that the PCR ran. Only in-frame clones appear in the TCRdb table, and some are missing; sequencing was by immunoSEQ multiplex PCR. The table includes about 180,000 clones, over 70% detected once. This clone appeared a few times. The trim removed 5 bases at V and 2 bases at J, leaving 12 bases unmatched. Germline assignment: CDR1 SGHTA and CDR2 FQGNSA. This CDR3 contains 17 residues. The clonotype was recovered from a woman in her forties or fifties in good health and CMV-seronegative. This rearrangement joins TRBV7-2 to TRBJ1-5; 7 bases match TRBD1. The sequenced sample consisted of PBMCs. In nucleotides, the CDR3 is TGTGCCAGCAGCCGAGGACAGGTTGTAGAAGGCAATCAGCCCCAGCATTTT. Its translation is CASSRGQVVEGNQPQHF.